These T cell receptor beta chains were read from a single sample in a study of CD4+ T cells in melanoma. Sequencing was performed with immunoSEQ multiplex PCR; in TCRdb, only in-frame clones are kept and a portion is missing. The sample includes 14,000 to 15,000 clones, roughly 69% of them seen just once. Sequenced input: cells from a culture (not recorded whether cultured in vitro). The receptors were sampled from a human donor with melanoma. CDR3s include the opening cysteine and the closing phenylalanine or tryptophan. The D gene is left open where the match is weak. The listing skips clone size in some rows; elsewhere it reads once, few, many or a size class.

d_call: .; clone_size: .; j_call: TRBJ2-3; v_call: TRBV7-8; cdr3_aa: CASSFSGPDTQYF; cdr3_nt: TGTGCCAGCAGCTTCTCTGGGCCAGATACGCAGTATTTT
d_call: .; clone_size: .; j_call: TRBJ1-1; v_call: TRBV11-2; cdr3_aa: CASSLVRLGMTEAFF; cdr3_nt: TGTGCCAGCAGCTTAGTTCGTCTGGGCATGACTGAAGCTTTCTTT
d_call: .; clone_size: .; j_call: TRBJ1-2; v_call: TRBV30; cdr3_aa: CAWSVTGINGYTF; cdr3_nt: TGTGCCTGGAGTGTAACAGGGATAAATGGCTACACCTTC
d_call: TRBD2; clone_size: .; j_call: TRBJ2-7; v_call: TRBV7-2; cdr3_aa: CASSLGGRVEQYF; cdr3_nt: TGTGCCAGCAGCTTAGGCGGGAGGGTTGAGCAGTACTTC
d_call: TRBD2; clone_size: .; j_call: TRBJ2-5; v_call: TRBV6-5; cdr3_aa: CASSYSPSGGQETQYF; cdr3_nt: TGTGCCAGCAGTTACTCGCCCAGCGGGGGCCAAGAGACCCAGTACTTC
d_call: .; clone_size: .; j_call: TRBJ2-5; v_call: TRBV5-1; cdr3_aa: CASSLGDSVVETQYF; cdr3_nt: TGCGCCAGCAGCTTGGGTGACAGTGTAGTAGAGACCCAGTACTTC
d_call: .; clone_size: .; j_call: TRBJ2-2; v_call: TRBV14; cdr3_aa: CASSPTLAGAGELFF; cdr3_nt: TGTGCCAGCAGCCCGACCCTCGCAGGGGCCGGGGAGCTGTTTTTT
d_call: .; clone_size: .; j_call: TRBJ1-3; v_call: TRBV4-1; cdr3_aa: CASSQQIYKASGNTIYF; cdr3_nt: TGCGCCAGCAGCCAGCAAATCTACAAAGCCTCTGGAAACACCATATATTTT
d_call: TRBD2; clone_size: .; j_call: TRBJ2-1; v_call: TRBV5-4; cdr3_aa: CASSSSLGGETYNEQFF; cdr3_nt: TGTGCCAGCAGCTCCTCCCTGGGGGGGGAAACCTACAATGAGCAGTTCTTC
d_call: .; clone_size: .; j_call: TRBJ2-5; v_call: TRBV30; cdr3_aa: CAWSSLGRSYQETQYF; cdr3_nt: TGTGCCTGGAGCTCCTTGGGCAGATCGTACCAAGAGACCCAGTACTTC
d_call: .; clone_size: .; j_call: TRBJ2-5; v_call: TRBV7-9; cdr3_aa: CASSPRVWAAETQYF; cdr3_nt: TGTGCCAGCAGCCCACGGGTGTGGGCCGCGGAGACCCAGTACTTC
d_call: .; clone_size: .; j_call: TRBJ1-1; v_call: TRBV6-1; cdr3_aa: CASGLTEAFF; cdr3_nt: TGTGCCAGCGGACTCACTGAAGCTTTCTTT
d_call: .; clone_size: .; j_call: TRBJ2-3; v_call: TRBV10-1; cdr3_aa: CASSVGGGPTDTQYF; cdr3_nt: TGCGCCAGCAGTGTGGGGGGGGGCCCCACAGATACGCAGTATTTT
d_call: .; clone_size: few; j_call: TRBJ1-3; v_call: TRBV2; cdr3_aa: CASSSTEGNTIYF; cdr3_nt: TGTGCCAGCAGCTCTACAGAAGGAAACACCATATATTTT
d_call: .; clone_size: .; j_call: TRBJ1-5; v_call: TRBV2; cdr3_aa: CASSTQSVPQHF; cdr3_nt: TGTGCCAGCAGTACCCAATCGGTGCCCCAGCATTTT
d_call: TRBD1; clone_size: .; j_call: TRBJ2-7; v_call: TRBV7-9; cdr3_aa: CARHGTAYEQYF; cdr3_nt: TGTGCCCGCCACGGGACAGCCTACGAGCAGTACTTC
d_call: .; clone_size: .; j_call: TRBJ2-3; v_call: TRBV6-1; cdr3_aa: CASAQERVSTDTQYF; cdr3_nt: TGTGCCAGCGCACAGGAGCGGGTGAGCACAGATACGCAGTATTTT
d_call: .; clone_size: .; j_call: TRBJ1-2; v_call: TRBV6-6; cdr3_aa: CASTRGLGYGYTF; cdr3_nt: TGTGCCAGCACTAGGGGATTGGGCTATGGCTACACCTTC
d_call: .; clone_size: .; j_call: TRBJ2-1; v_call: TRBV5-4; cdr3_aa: CASSKGGPQGYNEQFF; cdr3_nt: TGTGCCAGCAGCAAAGGTGGGCCACAGGGCTACAATGAGCAGTTCTTC
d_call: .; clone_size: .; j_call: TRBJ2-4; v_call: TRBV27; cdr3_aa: CASRTLEARRSIQYF; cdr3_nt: TGTGCCAGCAGGACTCTCGAAGCTCGACGGAGCATTCAGTACTTC
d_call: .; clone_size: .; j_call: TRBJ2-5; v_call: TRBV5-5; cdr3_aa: CASTSGDYGYQETQYF; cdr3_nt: TGTGCCAGCACCTCAGGAGACTACGGGTACCAAGAGACCCAGTACTTC
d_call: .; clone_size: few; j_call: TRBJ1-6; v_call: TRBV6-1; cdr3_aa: CASSETTPGHYNSPLHF; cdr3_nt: TGTGCCAGCAGTGAAACGACCCCGGGACACTATAATTCACCCCTCCACTTT
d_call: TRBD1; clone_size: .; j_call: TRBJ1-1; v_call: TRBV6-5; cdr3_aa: CASSPDRANTEAFF; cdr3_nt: TGTGCCAGCAGTCCCGACAGGGCTAACACTGAAGCTTTCTTT
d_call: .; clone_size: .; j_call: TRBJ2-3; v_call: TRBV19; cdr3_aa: CASSNLTRQRYF; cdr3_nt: TGTGCCAGTAGTAATCTGACAAGACAACGGTATTTT
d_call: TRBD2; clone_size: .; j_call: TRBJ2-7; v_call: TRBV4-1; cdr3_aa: CASSQDSGAASSYEQYF; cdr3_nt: TGCGCCAGCAGCCAAGATAGCGGGGCGGCTTCTTCTTACGAGCAGTACTTC
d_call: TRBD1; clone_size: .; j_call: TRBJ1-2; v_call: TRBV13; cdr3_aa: CASSRIRQGNYGYTF; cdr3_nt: TGTGCCAGCAGCAGAATAAGACAGGGTAACTATGGCTACACCTTC
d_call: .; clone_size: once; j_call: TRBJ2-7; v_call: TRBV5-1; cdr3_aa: CASSLDVRTSYEQYF; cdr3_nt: TGCGCCAGCAGCTTGGACGTCAGGACGTCCTACGAGCAGTACTTC
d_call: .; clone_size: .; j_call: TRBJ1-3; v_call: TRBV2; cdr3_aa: CASRPQGPGNTIYF; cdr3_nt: TGTGCCAGCAGACCACAGGGCCCTGGAAACACCATATATTTT